This passage covers 5 T cell receptor beta chains from one sample sequenced in a study of T cells in tumors after PD-1 blockade. The table came from immunoSEQ multiplex PCR; TCRdb's copy has only in-frame clones and leaves some out. The data contain roughly 25,000 clones, about 82% of them seen just once; the ten biggest clones take up roughly 12%. Sample: PBMCs, taken after anti-PD-1 treatment. The source is a human donor with basal cell carcinoma.

As concerns this clone: At one of its ends the junction is not consistent with the germline gene, which may arise from a read error. This rearrangement joins TRBV3-1 (or the pseudogene TRBV3-2) to TRBJ2-5; D remains ambiguous. Germline lookup yields CDR1 LGHDT and CDR2 YNNKEL (reference sequence). The CDR3 totals 13 residues. CDR3 amino acids: CASSQNQAGTGNF. The CDR3 nucleotides read TGTGCCAGCAGCCAGAATCAAGCCGGCACTGGAAACTTC.

The chain employs TRBV23-1 and TRBJ1-5, with D tentatively TRBD1 (5 bases). Being an ORF, TRBV23-1 has a function that is uncertain. Trimming cost V 11 bases and J 6 bases, with 20 bases left between them. The CDR3 is 14 residues long. CDR3 bases: TGCGCCCCCTCAAAACGCGGGGGGAGTCAGCCCCAGCATTTT. This translates into CAPSKRGGSQPQHF.

This chain joins TRBV5-6 and TRBJ2-5; D gene ambiguous. V gave up 6 bases and J gave up 5 bases, with 14 bases separating them. Germline CDR1 and CDR2: SGHDT and YYEEEE. The CDR3 length is 13 residues. CDR3 in amino acids: CASKNRVRETQYF. The DNA for the CDR3 is TGTGCCAGCAAGAATCGGGTTCGGGAGACCCAGTACTTC.

This clone was seen more than once but under ten times. V usage is TRBV7-9 and J usage is TRBJ2-7; 7 bases agree with TRBD1. Looked up from germline, CDR1 is SEHNR and CDR2 is FQNEAQ (reference sequence). The CDR3 length is 15 residues. J was trimmed by 5 bases and V by 0 bases; bases with no gene match: 7. DNA for the CDR3: TGTGCCAGCAGCTTAGCGCAGACAGGGCATAACGAGCAGTACTTC. It is translated as CASSLAQTGHNEQYF.

This clone has a single count. The chain combines TRBV5-1 with TRBJ2-6, with 9 bases aligning to TRBD1. Trimming cost V 2 bases and J 0 bases; bases outside gene matches: 6. The CDR3 is made up of 18 amino acids. CDR1 and CDR2 from the germline V gene are SGHRS and YFSETQ. CDR3 sequence (DNA): TGCGCCAGCAGCTTTTGGACAGGGGCGAGCTCTGGGGCCAACGTCCTGACTTTC. Translation: CASSFWTGASSGANVLTF.